The clone carrying this T cell receptor (beta chain) was picked up many times. Its antigen is not known. The sample is drawn from a study of CD8+CD57+ T cells in acquired aplastic anemia. Study-level background: Mean DNA quantity obtained from sorted CD4+ and CD8+ cells was around 2.9 ug.

General study results and limits: The study identified more than 25 CD8+ CDR3 sequences shared by patients and controls. Patients were compared with controls for CD8+ Simpson's diversity, and no significant difference emerged.

Using genomic DNA as the template, TCR beta VDJ and CDR3 profiling was carried out. From the reads, TCRdb called clonotypes with MiXCR, one entry per CDR3 protein. The table records some 180,000 distinct CDR3 sequences, 35% to 50% of them present only once. The CDR3 consists of 16 residues. V shed 1 base and J shed 4 bases, with 15 bases lying between them. V and J are TRBV12-3 or TRBV12-4 and TRBJ2-3; TRBD2 is a possible D gene (7 bases). Sequencing used sorted CD4+, CD8+, or CD8+CD57+ T cells (not recorded which) from PBMCs. This receptor was taken from a human donor in good health. DNA of the CDR3: TGTGCCAGCAGTTTAGGGGGGGGGCGCAGGTCAGATACGCAGTATTTT. The encoded protein is CASSLGGGRRSDTQYF.